A single sample gave rise to the 15 T cell receptor beta chains below, sequenced in a study of blood T cell repertoires in COVID-19. Only in-frame clones appear in the TCRdb table, and some are missing; sequencing was by immunoSEQ multiplex PCR. The sample has some 50,000 clones, about 90% seen once. The source material was peripheral blood. The receptor set was obtained from a human donor in a cohort sampled during active COVID-19.

This chain connects TRBV7-9 to TRBJ2-1; a weak D match, TRBD1 (6 bases). Germline-derived CDR1 and CDR2 are SEHNR and FQNEAQ (reference sequence). The CDR3 runs 12 residues. V was pared by 4 bases and J by 7 bases, with 8 bases between. CDR3 in DNA: TGTGCCAGCAGCTCTAGGGGGAATGAGCAGTTCTTC. Translation gives CASSSRGNEQFF.

This chain joins TRBV6-5 and TRBJ1-2; D is uncertain. The germline gives CDR1 MNHEY, CDR2 SVGAGI. The length of the CDR3 is 13 residues. The V and J ends lost 7 bases and 5 bases respectively, with 14 bases between them. CDR3 sequence: CASTTGDAYGYTF. DNA for the CDR3: TGTGCCAGCACAACCGGGGATGCATATGGCTACACCTTC.

V is TRBV7-3 and J is TRBJ2-3; D remains ambiguous. Germline V CDR1 and CDR2: SGHTA, FQGTGA. The CDR3 has 13 amino acids. Trimming pared 2 bases from V and 4 bases from J, leaving 7 bases between. The CDR3 loop is CASSLGRADTQYF. For the CDR3, the DNA is TGTGCCAGCAGCTTAGGGCGAGCAGATACGCAGTATTTT.

The chain has TRBV19 and TRBJ1-4; D may be TRBD1 (5 bases). This CDR3 has 15 residues. Trimming removed 4 bases from V and 3 bases from J, with 12 bases in between. The V gene's germline CDR1 is LNHDA and CDR2 SQIVND (reference sequence). CDR3 sequence: CASSNQGLANEKLFF. CDR3 coding DNA: TGTGCCAGTAGTAACCAGGGTTTGGCTAATGAAAAACTGTTTTTT.

V and J are TRBV7-3 and TRBJ2-7; 9 bases are a match to TRBD2. Germline V lookup: CDR1 SGHTA, CDR2 FQGTGA. This CDR3 has 15 amino acids. The trim removed 6 bases at V and 0 bases at J, leaving 6 bases unmatched. Written as DNA, the CDR3 is TGTGCCAGCAGTAGGGGAGCGGGGGGCTCCTACGAGCAGTACTTC. Amino acid sequence: CASSRGAGGSYEQYF.

This clone showed up just once. The V call is TRBV15, the J call TRBJ1-2; D uncertain. CDR1 and CDR2 (germline): LNHNV, YYDKDF (reference sequence). The CDR3 is made up of 15 amino acids. The V end lost 1 base, the J end lost 4 bases, and 13 bases lay between the germline ends. CDR3 nucleotides: TGTGCCACCAGCAGAGGCGAGGATAGCGGCTATGGCTACACCTTC. Encoded protein: CATSRGEDSGYGYTF. Using reference TRBV15 and TRBJ1-2 for the parts outside the CDR3, the full variable domain is DAMVIQNPRYQVTQFGKPVTLSCSQTLNHNVMYWYQQKSSQAPKLLFHYYDKDFNNEADTPDNFQSRRPNTSFCFLDIRSPGLGDTAMYLCATSRGEDSGYGYTFGSGTRLTVV.

The chain carries TRBV15 and TRBJ2-6; 7 positions match TRBD1. The CDR3 is 16 residues long. Germline V gene lookup returns CDR1 LNHNV and CDR2 YYDKDF (reference sequence). Trimming at V came to 1 base and at J to 2 bases, leaving 2 bases not matched to a gene. The CDR3: CATSRGQGAGANVLTF. CDR3 DNA: TGTGCCACCAGCAGAGGGCAGGGGGCTGGGGCCAACGTCCTGACTTTC.

This clone appeared a few times. The J gene is TRBJ2-5, the V gene TRBV4-1, with 12 bases matching TRBD2. The CDR3 loop spans 16 amino acids. Germline trimming cut 4 bases from V and 5 bases from J; bases unmatched to any gene: 8. Germline CDR1 and CDR2: MGHRA and YSYEKL. CDR3 sequence reads: CASSPSSGGAGETQYF. Written as DNA, the CDR3 is TGCGCCAGCAGCCCCTCTAGCGGGGGGGCAGGGGAGACCCAGTACTTC.

The gene calls are TRBV18 and TRBJ2-1, with D possibly being TRBD2 (6 bases). The ends were cut back, 5 bases at V and 9 bases at J, with 14 bases in the middle. The CDR3 totals 13 residues. The germline gives CDR1 KGHSH, CDR2 LQKENI. CDR3 nucleotides: TGTGCCAGCTCATCAGGAGGGGCAGGTGAGCAGTTCTTC. As protein: CASSSGGAGEQFF.

This rearrangement joins TRBV5-1 to TRBJ2-1, with 11 positions matching TRBD2. Unmatched junction bases numbered 2, after V lost 1 base and J lost 8 bases. The CDR3 runs to 14 residues. The germline V gene has CDR1 SGHRS and CDR2 YFSETQ. The CDR3 loop is CASSLLAGGHEQFF. CDR3 DNA sequence: TGCGCCAGCAGCTTGTTAGCGGGGGGGCATGAGCAGTTCTTC.

The chain couples TRBV7-2 to TRBJ1-3; D gene uncertain. In germline, CDR1 is SGHTA, CDR2 FQGNSA. The ends were cut back, 6 bases at V and 7 bases at J, with 10 bases in the middle. The CDR3 is made up of 12 amino acids. CDR3 coding DNA: TGTGCCAGCAGACTAGCCGGGAACACCATATATTTT. Its translation: CASRLAGNTIYF.

This chain uses TRBV27 with TRBJ1-2; D is possibly TRBD1 (6 bases). CDR3 length equals 15 residues. Trimming shortened V by 6 bases and J by 2 bases, and 16 bases separated the two germline ends. In germline, CDR1 is MNHEY, CDR2 SMNVEV (reference sequence). CDR3 in DNA: TGTGCCAGCAGCGAATTAAATACAGGGAACTATGGCTACACCTTC. Translating gives CASSELNTGNYGYTF.

This sequence joins TRBV5-5 and TRBJ1-6; maybe TRBD1 (5 bases). The CDR3 totals 14 residues. Germline CDR1 SGHKS, CDR2 YYEKEE (reference sequence). Trimming removed 6 bases at V and 4 bases at J, with 11 bases between. The CDR3 nucleotides read TGTGCCAGCAAGGCGGGACTTTATAATTCACCCCTCCACTTT. It translates to CASKAGLYNSPLHF.

The V gene is TRBV18, the J gene TRBJ2-1, with D tentatively TRBD2 (7 bases). Trimming left V 4 bases short and J 5 bases short, with 12 bases between. Germline V CDR1 and CDR2: KGHSH, LQKENI. This CDR3 is built from 14 residues. CDR3 nucleotides: TGTGCCAGCTCACGGGGGGGGCCCAACAATGAGCAGTTCTTC. Translation gives CASSRGGPNNEQFF.

This chain joins TRBV12-3 or TRBV12-4 and TRBJ1-2; D remains unclear. The CDR3 is 12 amino acids. The germline V and J ends were trimmed by 5 bases and 1 base, with 5 bases remaining between them. CDR3 sequence: CASSTSNYGYTF. Written as DNA, the CDR3 is TGTGCCAGCAGTACCAGTAACTATGGCTACACCTTC.